This TCR beta chain comes out of a study of human T cells and chemical hapten exposure. Study summary: Skin on the upper inner arm, roughly 2 cm by roughly 2 cm in size, was sensitized with 2% DPC. It was small differences in pooled library volume that mainly caused per-sample TCR yields to vary.

To note about this clonotype: Antigen unknown.

Noted treatment: therapeutic diphenylcyclopropenone sensitization with weekly scalp DPC. Blood draws came before every patch-test application. Unique molecular identifiers were attached to individual cDNA molecules during library preparation. TCRdb called the reads again in MiXCR, with one record for every CDR3 protein. Among about 180 distinct CDR3 sequences listed, roughly three fifths were seen once. The germline V gene has CDR1 KGHSH and CDR2 LQKENI. The CDR3 covers 16 residues. The junction had 15 bases not matched to a gene; V was cut back by 4 bases and J by 6 bases. General study points: The formation of large CDR3 similarity clusters by expanded TCRs significantly exceeded that of controls.

Source: whole blood, taken before DPC sensitization or 2, 6, or about 24 weeks after (not recorded which). The sequence was collected from an adult with alopecia areata. Some clones in this sample may be carry-over from other donors' samples. This table probably holds off-target reads from a library built for another chain. This chain connects TRBV18 to TRBJ2-7; 7 bases are shared with TRBD1. CDR3 coding DNA: TGTGCCAGCTCACTTTACGACAGGGCAGGTCATTCCGAGCAGTACTTC. It codes for CASSLYDRAGHSEQYF.